Listed below are T cell receptor beta chains from one sample, sequenced in a study of T cell repertoires in cytomegalovirus infection. The antigens these receptors bind are not known. TCRdb used MiXCR to reprocess the reads, holding one entry per CDR3 protein. The sample yields hundreds of thousands of distinct CDR3 sequences, 30% to 35% seen once. The sample here was cultured PBMCs, taken from culture after CMV antigen stimulation. Every receptor here comes from a human donor in good health (CMV status not recorded). Some clones in this sample may be carry-over from other donors' samples. The CDR3 runs from the conserved cysteine through the conserved F or W. The D gene is left open where the match is weak.

D	V	J	CDR3
-	TRBV28	TRBJ1-6	CASSWGSPLHF
TRBD2	TRBV15	TRBJ2-7	CATSRKREGYEQYF
TRBD2	TRBV12-3/TRBV12-4	TRBJ2-7	CASSSQRGGSEQYF
-	TRBV7-6	TRBJ1-2	CASSSLRDGHLKGYTF
TRBD1	TRBV4-1	TRBJ1-4	CASSQGGLTGSGTNEKLFF
-	TRBV7-2	TRBJ1-1	CASSPDHYTEAFF
TRBD2	TRBV7-2	TRBJ2-3	CASSLAAGGGYTQYF
TRBD1	TRBV7-2	TRBJ1-5	CASSELTGGDQPQHF
-	TRBV27	TRBJ1-6	CASSLFLFDALHF
-	TRBV12-5	TRBJ1-1	CASGLGVTKNTEAFF
-	TRBV29-1	TRBJ1-1	CSVSRGGAEAFF
TRBD2	TRBV6-2/TRBV6-3	TRBJ2-2	CASSYSPSGRAGELFF
-	TRBV18	TRBJ2-7	CASSAGVNEQYF
TRBD2	TRBV19	TRBJ2-2	CASITSSGGGTGELFF
-	TRBV6-8	TRBJ1-1	CASSVREYTEAFF
-	TRBV7-2	TRBJ2-1	CASSFSSRGGPYNEQFF
-	TRBV6-6	TRBJ2-7	CASSYSETVRGRYEQYF
-	TRBV11-2	TRBJ2-3	CASSPSDGSTDTQYF
-	TRBV5-1	TRBJ2-5	CASSLAGPPGRETQYF
TRBD2	TRBV3-1	TRBJ2-5	CASTPGTRGGDQYF
-	TRBV19	TRBJ2-7	CASSKAGQSYEQYF
-	TRBV6-1	TRBJ1-4	CASSPRLTPARVGEKLFF
-	TRBV7-2	TRBJ2-1	CASSLPIPREQFF
-	TRBV27	TRBJ1-1	CASTSYTEAFF
TRBD1	TRBV19	TRBJ2-5	CASSRTGVGETQYF
-	TRBV10-3	TRBJ1-5	CAISEAVLQPQHF
-	TRBV6-1	TRBJ1-1	CASSEVGGFEAFF
-	TRBV7-8	TRBJ1-1	CASSLVGVPNTEAFF
-	TRBV19	TRBJ1-1	CASSIGPGGLMNTEAFF
TRBD2	TRBV7-2	TRBJ2-3	CASSLGQREGTDTQYF
-	TRBV7-6	TRBJ1-4	CASSLRGGVGEKLFF
TRBD1	TRBV7-2	TRBJ2-2	CASSPQGASTGELFF
-	TRBV7-9	TRBJ1-3	CASSLQGNTIYF
TRBD1	TRBV25-1	TRBJ1-2	CASSTGAKAYGYTF
-	TRBV2	TRBJ1-2	CASSEQGRSYGYTF
TRBD2	TRBV6-2/TRBV6-3	TRBJ2-1	CASTGTGGKNEQFF
-	TRBV6-1	TRBJ2-7	CASSESSASSYEQYF
-	TRBV19	TRBJ1-2	CASSMSGSYGYTF
TRBD2	TRBV7-9	TRBJ2-7	CASSRLWGGVHEQYF
-	TRBV5-5	TRBJ1-2	CASSLLVVAGDYGYTF
-	TRBV25-1	TRBJ2-7	CASSDTGRNEQYF
-	TRBV5-1	TRBJ2-5	CASSHTGTVQETQYF
-	TRBV7-2	TRBJ1-6	CASSSDGYISPLHF
-	TRBV19	TRBJ2-3	CASSIKVTDTQYF
-	TRBV11-2	TRBJ2-1	CASSLADRYNEQFF
TRBD2	TRBV29-1	TRBJ2-5	CSVEGGLAGEETQYF
-	TRBV6-1	TRBJ2-2	CASSERPGWSTGELFF
TRBD1	TRBV19	TRBJ1-5	CASSIGSGGLGNQPQHF
-	TRBV11-2	TRBJ1-5	CASSLDIQGNQPQHF
-	TRBV27	TRBJ2-1	CASSLSPGDNEQFF
-	TRBV19	TRBJ2-7	CASSTFPDSVYEQYF
-	TRBV28	TRBJ1-5	CASSTPGQPQHF
TRBD2	TRBV7-8	TRBJ2-5	CASSSREGGLETQYF
-	TRBV7-2	TRBJ2-7	CASSLSGLVYEQYF
-	TRBV20-1	TRBJ1-1	CSANPIRADTEAFF
-	TRBV7-2	TRBJ1-5	CASSYQASSNQPQHF
TRBD1	TRBV7-2	TRBJ2-1	CASSPKGTGRNEQFF
TRBD2	TRBV7-2	TRBJ2-7	CASSTTSGSYEQYF
-	TRBV7-9	TRBJ1-2	CASSLLEQGPTGYTF